The count of the clone carrying this T cell receptor beta chain is one. Its antigen is as yet unknown. CDR3 length: 17 residues. V lost 1 base to trimming and J lost 1 base; unmatched junction nucleotides: 6. Germline V gene lookup returns CDR1 SEHNR and CDR2 FQNEAQ (reference sequence). Generated by immunoSEQ multiplex PCR, the TCRdb table keeps only in-frame clones and is missing some. In the table there are about 130,000 clones, approximately 90% of which are singletons. This sample was included in a study of graft-versus-host responses after intestinal transplantation. About the study: Each recipient received anti-thymocyte globulin induction, then tacrolimus and steroids for around 3 years. General study findings and limits: The authors found GvH clones in recipient marrow, some appearing first in ileum or blood. Peak circulating GvH clone levels tracked with early post-transplant HvG declines.

Sequenced material: unstimulated CD4+ T cells sorted from spleen or lymph node cells, taken before intestinal transplant. The chain has TRBV7-9 and TRBJ1-5, with 8 bases that match TRBD1. The TCR was taken from a human donor who received an intestinal transplant. CDR3 sequence (DNA): TGTGCCAGCAGCTTAGGGACAGGGTCCTTGAGCAATCAGCCCCAGCATTTT. It encodes CASSLGTGSLSNQPQHF.